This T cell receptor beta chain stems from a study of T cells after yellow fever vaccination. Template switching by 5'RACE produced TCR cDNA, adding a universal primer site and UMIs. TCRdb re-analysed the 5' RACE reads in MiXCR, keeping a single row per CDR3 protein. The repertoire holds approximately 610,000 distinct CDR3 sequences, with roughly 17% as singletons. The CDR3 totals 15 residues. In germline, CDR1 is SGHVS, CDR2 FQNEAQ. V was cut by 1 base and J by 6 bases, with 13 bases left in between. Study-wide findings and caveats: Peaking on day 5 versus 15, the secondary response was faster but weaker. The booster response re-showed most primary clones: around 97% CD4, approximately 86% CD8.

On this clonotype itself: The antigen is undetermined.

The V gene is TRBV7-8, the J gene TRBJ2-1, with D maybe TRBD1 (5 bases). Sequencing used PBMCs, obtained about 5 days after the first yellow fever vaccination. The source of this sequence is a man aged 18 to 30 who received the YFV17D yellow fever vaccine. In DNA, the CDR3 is TGTGCCAGCAGCTTAGAAACAGGTCTGATCAATGAGCAGTTCTTC. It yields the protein CASSLETGLINEQFF.